This TCR beta chain came from a study of blood T cell repertoires in COVID-19. The wider study: The analysed material was cDNA or gDNA that came from T cells, B-cell-depleted T cells, or PBMCs.

Only in-frame clones appear in the TCRdb table, and some are missing; sequencing was by immunoSEQ multiplex PCR. The sample holds over 75,000 clones, less than 85% seen once. The CDR3 has 18 residues. The V segment lost 6 bases and the J segment 6 bases; nucleotides outside the gene matches: 22. Looked up from germline, CDR1 is SGDLS and CDR2 is YYNGEE. This chain links TRBV9 with TRBJ1-2; 8 bases map to TRBD1. Source material: peripheral blood. The clonotype was recovered from an older woman with acute or convalescent COVID-19. DNA for the CDR3: TGTGCCAGCACCTTCCTCCAACCCGGGACAGGTCTCGGGAATGGCTACACCTTC. It is translated as CASTFLQPGTGLGNGYTF.